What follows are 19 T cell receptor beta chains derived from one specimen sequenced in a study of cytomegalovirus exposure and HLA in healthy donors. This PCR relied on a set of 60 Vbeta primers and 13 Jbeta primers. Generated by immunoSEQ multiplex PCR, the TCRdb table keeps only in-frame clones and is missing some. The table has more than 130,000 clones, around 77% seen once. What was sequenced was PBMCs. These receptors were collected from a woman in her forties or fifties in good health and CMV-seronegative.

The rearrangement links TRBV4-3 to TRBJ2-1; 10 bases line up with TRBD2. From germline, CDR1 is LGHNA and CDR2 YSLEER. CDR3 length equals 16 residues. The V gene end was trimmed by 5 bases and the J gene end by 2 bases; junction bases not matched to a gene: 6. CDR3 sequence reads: CASSAYLAGAYNEQFF. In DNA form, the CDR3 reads TGCGCCAGCAGCGCTTACCTAGCGGGGGCCTACAATGAGCAGTTCTTC.

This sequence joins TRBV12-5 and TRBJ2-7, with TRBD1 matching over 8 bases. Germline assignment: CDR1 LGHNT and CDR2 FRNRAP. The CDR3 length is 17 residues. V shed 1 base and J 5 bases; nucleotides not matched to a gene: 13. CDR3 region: CASGLDLRDRWGHEQYF. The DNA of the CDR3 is TGTGCTAGTGGTTTGGACCTTCGGGACAGGTGGGGCCACGAGCAGTACTTC. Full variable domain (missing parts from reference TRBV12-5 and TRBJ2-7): DARVTQTPRHKVTEMGQEVTMRCQPILGHNTVFWYRQTMMQGLELLAYFRNRAPLDDSGMPKDRFSAEMPDATLATLKIQPSEPRDSAVYFCASGLDLRDRWGHEQYFGPGTRLTVT.

The DNA of the CDR3 is TGTGCCAGCAGTCTCGGGCAGGGCATTTACGAGCAGTACTTC. This gives the protein CASSLGQGIYEQYF. The chain carries TRBV2 and TRBJ2-7, with D possibly matching TRBD1 (5 bases). This CDR3 contains 14 residues. The ends were cut back, 5 bases at V and 4 bases at J, with 15 bases in the middle. The germline V gene encodes CDR1 SNHLY and CDR2 FYNNEI.

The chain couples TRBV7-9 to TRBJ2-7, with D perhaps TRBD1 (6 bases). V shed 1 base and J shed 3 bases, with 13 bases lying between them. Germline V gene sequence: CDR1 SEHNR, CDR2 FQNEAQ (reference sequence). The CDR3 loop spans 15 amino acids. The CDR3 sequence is CASSLDRQGNYEQYF. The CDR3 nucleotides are TGTGCCAGCAGCTTAGATCGTCAGGGGAACTACGAGCAGTACTTC.

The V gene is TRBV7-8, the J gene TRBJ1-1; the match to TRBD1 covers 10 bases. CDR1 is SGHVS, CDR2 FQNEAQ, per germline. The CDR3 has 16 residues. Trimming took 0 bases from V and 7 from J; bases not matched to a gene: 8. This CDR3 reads CASSLAGGTGAGEAFF. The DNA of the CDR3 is TGTGCCAGCAGCTTAGCCGGAGGGACAGGGGCAGGTGAAGCTTTCTTT.

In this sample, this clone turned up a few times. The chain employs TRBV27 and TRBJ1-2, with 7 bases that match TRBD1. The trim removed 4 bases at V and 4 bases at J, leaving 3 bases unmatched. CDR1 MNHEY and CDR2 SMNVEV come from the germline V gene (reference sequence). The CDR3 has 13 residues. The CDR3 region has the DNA TGTGCCAGCAGTTACAGGGACAGCTATGGCTACACCTTC. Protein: CASSYRDSYGYTF.

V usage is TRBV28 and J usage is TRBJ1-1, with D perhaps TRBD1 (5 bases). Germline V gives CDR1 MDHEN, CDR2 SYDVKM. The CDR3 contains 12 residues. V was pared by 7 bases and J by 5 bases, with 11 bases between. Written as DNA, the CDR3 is TGTGCCAGCAACCCAGGGATGACTGAAGCTTTCTTT. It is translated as CASNPGMTEAFF.

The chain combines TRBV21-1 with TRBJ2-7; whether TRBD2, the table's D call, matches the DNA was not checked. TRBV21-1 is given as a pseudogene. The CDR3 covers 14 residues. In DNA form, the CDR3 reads TGTGCCAGCCTTCGAGGGAATATTCTTTACGAGCAGTACTTC. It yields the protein CASLRGNILYEQYF.

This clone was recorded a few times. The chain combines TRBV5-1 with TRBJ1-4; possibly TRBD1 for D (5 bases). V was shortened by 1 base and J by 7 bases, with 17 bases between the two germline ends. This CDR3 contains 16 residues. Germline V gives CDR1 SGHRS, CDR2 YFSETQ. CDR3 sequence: CASSLPRLSGGEKLFF. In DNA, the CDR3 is TGCGCCAGCAGCTTGCCACGCCTTTCGGGGGGTGAAAAACTGTTTTTT.

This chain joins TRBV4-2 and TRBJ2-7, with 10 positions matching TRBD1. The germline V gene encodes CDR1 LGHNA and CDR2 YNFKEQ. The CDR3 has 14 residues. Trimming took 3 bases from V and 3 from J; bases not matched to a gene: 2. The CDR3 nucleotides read TGTGCCAGCAGCCACCGGGACAGGGGCTACGAGCAGTACTTC. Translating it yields CASSHRDRGYEQYF.

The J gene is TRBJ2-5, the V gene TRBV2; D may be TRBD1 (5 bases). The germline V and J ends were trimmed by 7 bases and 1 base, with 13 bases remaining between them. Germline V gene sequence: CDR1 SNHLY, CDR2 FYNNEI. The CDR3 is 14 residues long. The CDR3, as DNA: TGTGCCAGCACCCTGACAGCACCCCAAGAGACCCAGTACTTC. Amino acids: CASTLTAPQETQYF.

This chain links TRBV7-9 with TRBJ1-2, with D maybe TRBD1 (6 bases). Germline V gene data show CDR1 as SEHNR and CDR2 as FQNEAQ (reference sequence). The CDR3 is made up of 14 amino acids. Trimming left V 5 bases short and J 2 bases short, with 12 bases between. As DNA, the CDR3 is TGTGCCAGCAGCCTTTCAGGGGACAACTATGGCTACACCTTC. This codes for CASSLSGDNYGYTF.

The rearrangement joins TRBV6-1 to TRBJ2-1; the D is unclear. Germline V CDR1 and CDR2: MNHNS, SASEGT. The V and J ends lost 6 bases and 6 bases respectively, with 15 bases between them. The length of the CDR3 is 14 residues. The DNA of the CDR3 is TGTGCCAGCAGCAGAAATGGGCCAGTCAATGAGCAGTTCTTC. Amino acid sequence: CASSRNGPVNEQFF.

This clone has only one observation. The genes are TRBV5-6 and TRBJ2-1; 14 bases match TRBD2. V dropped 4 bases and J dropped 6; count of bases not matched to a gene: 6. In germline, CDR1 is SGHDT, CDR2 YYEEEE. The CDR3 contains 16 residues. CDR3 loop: CASSLTSGGGTNEQFF. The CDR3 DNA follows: TGTGCCAGCAGCCTGACTAGCGGGGGGGGGACCAATGAGCAGTTCTTC.

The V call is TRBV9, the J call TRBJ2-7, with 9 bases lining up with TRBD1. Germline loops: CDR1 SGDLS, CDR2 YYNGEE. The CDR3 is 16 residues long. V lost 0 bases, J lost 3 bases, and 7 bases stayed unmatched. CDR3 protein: CASSVALTGGIYEQYF. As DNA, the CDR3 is TGTGCCAGCAGCGTAGCTCTGACAGGGGGGATCTACGAGCAGTACTTC.

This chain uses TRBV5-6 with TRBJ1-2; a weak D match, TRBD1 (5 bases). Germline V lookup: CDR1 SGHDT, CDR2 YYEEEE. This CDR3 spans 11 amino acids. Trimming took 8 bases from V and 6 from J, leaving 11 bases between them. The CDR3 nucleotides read TGTGCCAGTACTGAAGGGGATGGCTACACCTTC. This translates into CASTEGDGYTF.

The CDR3: CASSPPGRGENSPLHF. In DNA form, the CDR3 reads TGTGCCAGCAGCCCCCCTGGCAGGGGGGAGAATTCACCCCTCCACTTT. This chain links TRBV5-4 with TRBJ1-6; TRBD1 matches 7 bases. This CDR3 contains 16 residues. Trimming cost V 4 bases and J 7 bases; bases outside gene matches: 11. Germline-derived CDR1 and CDR2 are SGHNT and YYREEE (reference sequence). The full variable domain, in which reference TRBV5-4 and TRBJ1-6 provide the parts outside the CDR3, is ETGVTQSPTHLIKTRGQQVTLRCSSQSGHNTVSWYQQALGQGPQFIFQYYREEENGRGNFPPRFSGLQFPNYSSELNVNALELDDSALYLCASSPPGRGENSPLHFGNGTRLTVT.

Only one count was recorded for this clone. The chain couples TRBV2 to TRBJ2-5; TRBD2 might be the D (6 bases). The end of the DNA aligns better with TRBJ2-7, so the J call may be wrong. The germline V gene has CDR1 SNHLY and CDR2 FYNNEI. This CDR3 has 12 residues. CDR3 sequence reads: CASRTGLYEQYF. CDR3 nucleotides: TGTGCCAGCAGGACGGGACTTTACGAGCAGTACTTC.

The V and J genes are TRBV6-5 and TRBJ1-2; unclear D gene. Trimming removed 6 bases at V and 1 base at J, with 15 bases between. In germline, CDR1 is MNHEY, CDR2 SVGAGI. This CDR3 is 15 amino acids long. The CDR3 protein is CASRGVLPVNYGYTF. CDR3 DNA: TGTGCCAGCAGGGGAGTACTCCCTGTTAACTATGGCTACACCTTC.